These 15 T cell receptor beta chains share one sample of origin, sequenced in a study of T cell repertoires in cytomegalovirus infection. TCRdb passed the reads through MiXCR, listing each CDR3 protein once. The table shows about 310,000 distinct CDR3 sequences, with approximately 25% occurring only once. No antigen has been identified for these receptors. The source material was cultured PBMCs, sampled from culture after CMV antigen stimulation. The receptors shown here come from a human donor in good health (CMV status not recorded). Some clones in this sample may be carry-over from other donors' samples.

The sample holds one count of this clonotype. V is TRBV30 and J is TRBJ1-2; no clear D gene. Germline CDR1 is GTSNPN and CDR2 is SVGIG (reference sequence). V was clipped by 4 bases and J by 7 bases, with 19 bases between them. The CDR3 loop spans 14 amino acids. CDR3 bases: TGTGCCTGGACCAAGTCCGGACGTGGGTCTGGCTACACCTTC. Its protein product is CAWTKSGRGSGYTF.

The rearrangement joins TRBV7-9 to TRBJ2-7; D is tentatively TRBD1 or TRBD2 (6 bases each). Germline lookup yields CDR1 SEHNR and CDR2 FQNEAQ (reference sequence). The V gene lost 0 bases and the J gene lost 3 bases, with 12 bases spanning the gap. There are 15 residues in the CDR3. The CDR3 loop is CASSLAAGGVYEQYV. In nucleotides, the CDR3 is TGTGCCAGCAGCTTAGCCGCCGGGGGCGTCTACGAGCAGTACGTC.

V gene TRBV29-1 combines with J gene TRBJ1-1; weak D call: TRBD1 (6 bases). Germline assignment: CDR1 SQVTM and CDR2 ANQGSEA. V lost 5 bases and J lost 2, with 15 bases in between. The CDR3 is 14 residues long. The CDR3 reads CSVLGQRLNTEAFF. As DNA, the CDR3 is TGCAGCGTTCTTGGACAGAGGCTTAACACTGAAGCTTTCTTT.

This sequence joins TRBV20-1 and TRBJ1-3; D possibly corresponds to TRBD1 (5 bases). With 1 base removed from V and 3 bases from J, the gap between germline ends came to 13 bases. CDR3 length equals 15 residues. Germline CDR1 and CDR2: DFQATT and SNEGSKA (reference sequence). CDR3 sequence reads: CSARGSTVIGNTIYF. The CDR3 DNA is TGCAGTGCTAGAGGCTCGACAGTTATTGGAAACACCATATATTTT.

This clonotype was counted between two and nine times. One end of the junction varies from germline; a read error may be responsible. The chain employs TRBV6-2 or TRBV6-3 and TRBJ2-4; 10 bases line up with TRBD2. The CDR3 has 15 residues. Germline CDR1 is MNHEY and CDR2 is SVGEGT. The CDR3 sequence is CASSDSSGSPNIQYF. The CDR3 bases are TGTGCCAGCAGTGACTCTAGCGGGAGTCCAAACATTCAGTACTTC.

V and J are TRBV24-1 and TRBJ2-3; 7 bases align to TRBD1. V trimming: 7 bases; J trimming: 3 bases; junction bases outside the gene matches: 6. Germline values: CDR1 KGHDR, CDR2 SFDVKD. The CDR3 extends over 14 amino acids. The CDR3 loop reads CATRPSGGTDTQYF. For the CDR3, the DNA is TGTGCCACCAGACCTTCAGGGGGTACAGATACGCAGTATTTT.

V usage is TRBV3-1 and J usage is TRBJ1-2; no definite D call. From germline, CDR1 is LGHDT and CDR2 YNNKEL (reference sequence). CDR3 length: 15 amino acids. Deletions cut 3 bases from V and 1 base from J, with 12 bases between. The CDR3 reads CASSQSVSNNYGYTF. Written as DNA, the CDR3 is TGTGCCAGCAGCCAGTCTGTTTCTAATAACTATGGCTACACCTTC.

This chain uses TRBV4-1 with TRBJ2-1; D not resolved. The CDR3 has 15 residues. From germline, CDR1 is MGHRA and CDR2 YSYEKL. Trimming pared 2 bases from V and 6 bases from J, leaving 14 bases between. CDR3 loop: CASSQLTERINEQFF. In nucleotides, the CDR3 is TGCGCCAGCAGCCAACTAACCGAGCGAATCAATGAGCAGTTCTTC.

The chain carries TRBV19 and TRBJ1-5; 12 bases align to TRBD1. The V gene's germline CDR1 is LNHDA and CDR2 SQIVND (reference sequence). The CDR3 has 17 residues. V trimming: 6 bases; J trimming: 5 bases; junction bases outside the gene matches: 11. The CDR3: CASSPPGQGARDQPQHF. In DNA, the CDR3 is TGTGCCAGTAGCCCTCCGGGACAGGGGGCAAGGGATCAGCCCCAGCATTTT.

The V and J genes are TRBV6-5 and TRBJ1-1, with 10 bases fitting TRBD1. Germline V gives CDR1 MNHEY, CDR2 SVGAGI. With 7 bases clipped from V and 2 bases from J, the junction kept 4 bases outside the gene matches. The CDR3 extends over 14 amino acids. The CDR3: CASKGQGPNTEAFF. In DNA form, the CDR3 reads TGTGCCAGCAAGGGACAGGGGCCTAACACTGAAGCTTTCTTT.

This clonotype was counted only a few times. CDR3 amino acids: CSARSAGGSDTQYF. Here the CDR3 DNA reads TGCAGTGCTAGGTCAGCGGGAGGGTCAGATACGCAGTATTTT. The chain joins TRBV20-1 to TRBJ2-3; 10 nucleotides match TRBD2. Germline-derived CDR1 and CDR2 are DFQATT and SNEGSKA (reference sequence). This CDR3 is built from 14 residues. With V trimmed by 3 bases and J by 4 bases, 4 bases remained unmatched.

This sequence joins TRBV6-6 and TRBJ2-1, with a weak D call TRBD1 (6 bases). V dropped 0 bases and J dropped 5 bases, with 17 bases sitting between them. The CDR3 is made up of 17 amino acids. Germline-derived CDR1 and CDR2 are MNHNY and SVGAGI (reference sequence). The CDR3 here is CASSYSILQGAHNEQFF. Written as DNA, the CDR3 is TGTGCCAGCAGTTACTCGATTTTACAGGGAGCCCACAATGAGCAGTTCTTC.

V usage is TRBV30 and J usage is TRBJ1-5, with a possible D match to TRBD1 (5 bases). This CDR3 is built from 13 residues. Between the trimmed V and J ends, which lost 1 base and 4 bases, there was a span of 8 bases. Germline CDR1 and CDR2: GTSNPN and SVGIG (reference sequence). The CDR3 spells CAWSGRGNQPQHF. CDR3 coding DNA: TGTGCCTGGAGTGGACGGGGGAATCAGCCCCAGCATTTT.

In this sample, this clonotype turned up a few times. CDR3 protein: CASSRAGNYEQYV. The CDR3 DNA is TGTGCCAGCAGCCGAGCGGGAAACTACGAGCAGTACGTC. The genes are TRBV7-8 and TRBJ2-7, with 7 bases that match TRBD2. The V gene's germline CDR1 is SGHVS and CDR2 FQNEAQ. The V and J ends lost 5 bases and 3 bases, in that order; junction bases with no gene match: 4. CDR3 size: 13 residues.

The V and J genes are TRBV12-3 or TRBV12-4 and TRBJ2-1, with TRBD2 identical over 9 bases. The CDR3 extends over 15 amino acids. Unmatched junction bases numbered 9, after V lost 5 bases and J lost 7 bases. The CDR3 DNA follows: TGTGCCAGCAGTCGGCGGGAGGGCCAAAGGAATGAGCAGTTCTTC. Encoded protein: CASSRREGQRNEQFF.